This TCR beta chain was retrieved from a study of T-cell reconstitution after alpha-beta-depleted transplantation in children. V was trimmed by 4 bases and J by 4 bases, leaving 7 bases between them. The CDR3 contains 12 residues. Germline CDR1 MDHEN, CDR2 SYDVKM. TCRbeta library preparation incorporated unique molecular identifiers. TCRdb re-derived calls from the PCR reads in MiXCR, one entry per CDR3 protein. The table lists about 640,000 distinct CDR3 sequences, approximately 15% of them singletons. This clonotype was detected many times. V and J are TRBV28 and TRBJ2-5; D gene ambiguous. The sequencing used PBMCs from the stem cell graft donor, collected from the stem cell graft. The receptor comes from a human donor who donated a stem cell graft to a child with acute myeloid leukemia. The CDR3 DNA follows: TGTGCCAGCAGTTCGGTCGGAGAGACCCAGTACTTC. Amino acid sequence: CASSSVGETQYF.